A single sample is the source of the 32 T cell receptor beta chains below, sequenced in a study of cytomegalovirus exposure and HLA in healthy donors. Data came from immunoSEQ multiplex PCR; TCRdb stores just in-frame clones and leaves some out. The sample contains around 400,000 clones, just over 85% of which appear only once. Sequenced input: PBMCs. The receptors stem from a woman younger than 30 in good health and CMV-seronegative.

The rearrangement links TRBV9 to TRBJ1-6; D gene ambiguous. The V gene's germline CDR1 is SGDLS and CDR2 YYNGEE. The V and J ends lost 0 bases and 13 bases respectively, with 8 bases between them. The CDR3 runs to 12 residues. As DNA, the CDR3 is TGTGCCAGCAGCGTAGGTGGCTTTCCCCTCCACTTT. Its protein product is CASSVGGFPLHF.

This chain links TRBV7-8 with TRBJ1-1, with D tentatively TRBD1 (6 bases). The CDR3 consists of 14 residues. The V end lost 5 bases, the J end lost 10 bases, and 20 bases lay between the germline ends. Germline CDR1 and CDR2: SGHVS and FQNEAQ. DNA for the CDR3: TGTGCCAGCAGCATCCAGGGGACGACCCGCGGAGCTTTCTTT. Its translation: CASSIQGTTRGAFF.

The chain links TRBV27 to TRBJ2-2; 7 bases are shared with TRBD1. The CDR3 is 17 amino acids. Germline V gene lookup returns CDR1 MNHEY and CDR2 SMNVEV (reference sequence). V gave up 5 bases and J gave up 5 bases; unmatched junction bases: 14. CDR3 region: CASSHGTVLGVTGELFF. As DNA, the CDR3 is TGTGCCAGCAGTCACGGGACAGTGTTAGGGGTGACCGGGGAGCTGTTTTTT.

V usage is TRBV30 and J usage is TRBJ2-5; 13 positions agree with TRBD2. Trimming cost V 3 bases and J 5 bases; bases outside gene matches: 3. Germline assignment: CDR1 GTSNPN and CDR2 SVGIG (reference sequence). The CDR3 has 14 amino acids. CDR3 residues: CAWRTSGGAETQYF. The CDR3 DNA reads TGTGCCTGGAGAACTAGCGGGGGGGCGGAGACCCAGTACTTC.

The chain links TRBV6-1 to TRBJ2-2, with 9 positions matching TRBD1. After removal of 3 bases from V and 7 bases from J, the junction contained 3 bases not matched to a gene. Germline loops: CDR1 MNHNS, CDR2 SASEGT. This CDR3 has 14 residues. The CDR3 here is CASSETGGDGELFF. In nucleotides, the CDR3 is TGTGCCAGCAGTGAGACAGGGGGAGACGGGGAGCTGTTTTTT.

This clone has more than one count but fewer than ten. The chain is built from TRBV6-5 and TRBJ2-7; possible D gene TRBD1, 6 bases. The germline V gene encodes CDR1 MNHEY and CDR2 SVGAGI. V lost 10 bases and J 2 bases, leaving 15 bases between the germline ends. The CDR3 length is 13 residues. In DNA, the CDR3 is TGTGCCAACACCCGACAGGTAACCTACGAGCAGTACTTC. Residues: CANTRQVTYEQYF.

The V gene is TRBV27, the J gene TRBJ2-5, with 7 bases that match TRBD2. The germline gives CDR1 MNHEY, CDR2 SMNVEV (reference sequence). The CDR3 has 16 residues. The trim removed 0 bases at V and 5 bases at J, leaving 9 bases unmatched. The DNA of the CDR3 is TGTGCCAGCAGTTTATCGACCTGGACTAGTCGGGAGACCCAGTACTTC. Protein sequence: CASSLSTWTSRETQYF.

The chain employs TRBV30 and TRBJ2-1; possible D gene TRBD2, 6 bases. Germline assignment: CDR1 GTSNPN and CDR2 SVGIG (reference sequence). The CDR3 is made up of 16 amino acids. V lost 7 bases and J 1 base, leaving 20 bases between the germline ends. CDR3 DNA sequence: TGTGCCTCGCAGGAACCGGGACTGACATCCTACAATGAGCAGTTCTTC. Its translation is CASQEPGLTSYNEQFF.

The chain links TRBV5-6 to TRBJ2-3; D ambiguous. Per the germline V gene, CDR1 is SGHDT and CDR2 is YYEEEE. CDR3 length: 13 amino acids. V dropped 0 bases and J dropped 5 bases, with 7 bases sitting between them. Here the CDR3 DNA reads TGTGCCAGCAGCTTGGTTTCTGTAGATACGCAGTATTTT. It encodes CASSLVSVDTQYF.

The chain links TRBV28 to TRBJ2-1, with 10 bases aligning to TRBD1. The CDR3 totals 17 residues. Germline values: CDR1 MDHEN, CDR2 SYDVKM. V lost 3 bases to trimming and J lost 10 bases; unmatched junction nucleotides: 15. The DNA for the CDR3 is TGTGCCAGCAGTTTCCCCCTGGGGACAGGGGCCACGGAGGAGCAGTTCTTC. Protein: CASSFPLGTGATEEQFF. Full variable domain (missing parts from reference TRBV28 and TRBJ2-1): DVKVTQSSRYLVKRTGEKVFLECVQDMDHENMFWYRQDPGLGLRLIYFSYDVKMKEKGDIPEGYSVSREKKERFSLILESASTNQTSMYLCASSFPLGTGATEEQFFGPGTRLTVL.

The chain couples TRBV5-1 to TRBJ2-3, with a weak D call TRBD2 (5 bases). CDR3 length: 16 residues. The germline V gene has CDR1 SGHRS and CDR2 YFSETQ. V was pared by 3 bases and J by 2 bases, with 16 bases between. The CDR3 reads CASSSDAGAYTDTQYF. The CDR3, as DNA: TGCGCCAGCAGCTCGGACGCGGGTGCCTACACAGATACGCAGTATTTT.

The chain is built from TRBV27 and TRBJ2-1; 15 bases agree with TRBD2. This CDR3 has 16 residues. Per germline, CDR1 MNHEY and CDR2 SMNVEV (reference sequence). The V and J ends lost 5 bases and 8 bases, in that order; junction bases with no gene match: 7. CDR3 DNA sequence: TGTGCCAGCAGTCCCCGGACTAGCGGGAGGGTCTATGAGCAGTTCTTC. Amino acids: CASSPRTSGRVYEQFF.

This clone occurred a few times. CDR3 loop: CASSQDPAGGANTGELFF. The CDR3 DNA is TGTGCCAGCAGCCAAGATCCAGCGGGGGGAGCGAACACCGGGGAGCTGTTTTTT. The chain joins TRBV4-2 to TRBJ2-2, with TRBD2 matching 9 bases. The germline gives CDR1 LGHNA, CDR2 YNFKEQ. J was trimmed by 0 bases and V by 0 bases; bases with no gene match: 5. This CDR3 is 18 amino acids long.

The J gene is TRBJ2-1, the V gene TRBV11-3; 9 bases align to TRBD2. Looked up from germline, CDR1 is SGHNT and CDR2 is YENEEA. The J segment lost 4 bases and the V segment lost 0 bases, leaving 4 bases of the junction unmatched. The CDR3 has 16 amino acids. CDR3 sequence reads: CASSLEGSGSYNEQFF. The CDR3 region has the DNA TGTGCCAGCAGCTTAGAGGGTAGCGGGAGTTACAATGAGCAGTTCTTC.

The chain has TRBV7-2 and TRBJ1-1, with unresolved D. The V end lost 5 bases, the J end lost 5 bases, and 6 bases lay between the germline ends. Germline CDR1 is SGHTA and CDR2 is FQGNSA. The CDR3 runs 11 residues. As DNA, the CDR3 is TGTGCCAGCAGCCTAACTACTGAAGCTTTCTTT. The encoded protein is CASSLTTEAFF.

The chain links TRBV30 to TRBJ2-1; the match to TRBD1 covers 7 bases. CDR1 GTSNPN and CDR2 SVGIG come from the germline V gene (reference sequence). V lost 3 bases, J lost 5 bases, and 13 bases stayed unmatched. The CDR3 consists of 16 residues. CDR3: CAWSLPDTGTDNEQFF. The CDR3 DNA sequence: TGTGCCTGGAGCCTTCCCGACACCGGGACAGACAATGAGCAGTTCTTC.

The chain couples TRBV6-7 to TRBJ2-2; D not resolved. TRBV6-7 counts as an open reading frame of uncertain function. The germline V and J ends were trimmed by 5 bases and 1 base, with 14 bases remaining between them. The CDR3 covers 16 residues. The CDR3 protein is CASSTTVKMNTGELFF. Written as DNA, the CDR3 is TGTGCCAGCAGTACCACAGTGAAAATGAACACCGGGGAGCTGTTTTTT.

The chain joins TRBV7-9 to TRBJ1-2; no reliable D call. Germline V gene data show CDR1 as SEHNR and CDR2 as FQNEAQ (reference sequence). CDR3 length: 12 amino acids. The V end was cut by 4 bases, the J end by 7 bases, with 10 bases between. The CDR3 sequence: CASSSDEGGYTF. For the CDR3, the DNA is TGTGCCAGCAGCTCGGACGAGGGTGGCTACACCTTC.

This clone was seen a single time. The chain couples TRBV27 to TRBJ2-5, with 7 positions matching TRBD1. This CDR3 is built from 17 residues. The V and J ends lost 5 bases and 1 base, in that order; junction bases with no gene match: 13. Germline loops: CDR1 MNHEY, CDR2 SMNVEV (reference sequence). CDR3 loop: CASSTIHGTAPQETQYF. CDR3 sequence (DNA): TGTGCCAGCAGTACTATCCACGGGACAGCTCCCCAAGAGACCCAGTACTTC.

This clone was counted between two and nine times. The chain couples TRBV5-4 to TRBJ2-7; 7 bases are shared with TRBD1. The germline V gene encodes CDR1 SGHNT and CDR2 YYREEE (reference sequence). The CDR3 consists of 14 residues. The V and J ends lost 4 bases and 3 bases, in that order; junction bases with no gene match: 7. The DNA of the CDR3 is TGTGCCAGCAGCGACCGGGACAGAAACTACGAGCAGTACTTC. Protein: CASSDRDRNYEQYF.

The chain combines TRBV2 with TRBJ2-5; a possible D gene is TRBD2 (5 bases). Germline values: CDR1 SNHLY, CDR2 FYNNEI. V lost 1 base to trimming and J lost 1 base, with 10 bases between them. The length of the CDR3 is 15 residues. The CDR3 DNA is TGTGCCAGCAGTGAAGTGAGGGAGATCCAAGAGACCCAGTACTTC. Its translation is CASSEVREIQETQYF.

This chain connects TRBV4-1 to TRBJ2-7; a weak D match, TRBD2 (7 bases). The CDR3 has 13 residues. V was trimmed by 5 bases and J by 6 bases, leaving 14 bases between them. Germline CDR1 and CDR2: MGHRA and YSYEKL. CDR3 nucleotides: TGCGCCAGCAGCGGTCAGGGAGGGGGCGAGCAGTACTTC. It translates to CASSGQGGGEQYF.

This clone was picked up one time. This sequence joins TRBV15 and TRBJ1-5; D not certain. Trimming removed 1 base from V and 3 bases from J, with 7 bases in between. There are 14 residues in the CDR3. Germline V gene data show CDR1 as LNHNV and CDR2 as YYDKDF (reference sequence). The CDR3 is CATSRVLSNQPQHF. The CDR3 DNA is TGTGCCACCAGCAGAGTTTTATCCAATCAGCCCCAGCATTTT.

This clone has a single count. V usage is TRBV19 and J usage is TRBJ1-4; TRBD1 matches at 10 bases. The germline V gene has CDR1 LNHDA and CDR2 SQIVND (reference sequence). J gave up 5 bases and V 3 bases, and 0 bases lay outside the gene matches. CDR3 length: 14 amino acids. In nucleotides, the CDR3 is TGTGCCAGTAGTATGGGACAGGGGAATGAAAAACTGTTTTTT. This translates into CASSMGQGNEKLFF.

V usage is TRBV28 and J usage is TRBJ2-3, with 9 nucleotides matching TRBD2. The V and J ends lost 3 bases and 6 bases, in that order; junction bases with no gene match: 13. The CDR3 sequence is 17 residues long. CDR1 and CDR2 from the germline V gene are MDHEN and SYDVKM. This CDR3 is CASSFVPGLAFGDTQYF. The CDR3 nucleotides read TGTGCCAGCAGTTTCGTTCCGGGACTAGCCTTTGGGGATACGCAGTATTTT. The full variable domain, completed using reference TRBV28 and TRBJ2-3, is DVKVTQSSRYLVKRTGEKVFLECVQDMDHENMFWYRQDPGLGLRLIYFSYDVKMKEKGDIPEGYSVSREKKERFSLILESASTNQTSMYLCASSFVPGLAFGDTQYFGPGTRLTVL.

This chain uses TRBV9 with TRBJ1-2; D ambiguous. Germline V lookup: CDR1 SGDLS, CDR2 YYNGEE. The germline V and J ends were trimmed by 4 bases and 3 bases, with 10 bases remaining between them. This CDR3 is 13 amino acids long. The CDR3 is CASSSTVDYGYTF. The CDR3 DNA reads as TGTGCCAGCAGCTCTACAGTTGACTATGGCTACACCTTC.

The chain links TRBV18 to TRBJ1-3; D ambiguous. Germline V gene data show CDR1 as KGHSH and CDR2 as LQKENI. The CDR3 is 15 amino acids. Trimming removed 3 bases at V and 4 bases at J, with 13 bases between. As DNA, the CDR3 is TGTGCCAGCTCACCCCTCAAGTTGGAGGGAAACACCATATATTTT. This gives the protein CASSPLKLEGNTIYF.

The CDR3 DNA reads as TGTGCCAGCGCCCACGAGGGGGTCGCTCTCCATATCACAGATACGCAGTATTTT. Its translation: CASAHEGVALHITDTQYF. The chain uses TRBV28 and TRBJ2-3, with D possibly matching TRBD1 (6 bases). Trimming shortened V by 8 bases and J by 2 bases, and 26 bases separated the two germline ends. Germline assignment: CDR1 MDHEN and CDR2 SYDVKM. The CDR3 loop spans 18 amino acids. The full variable domain, rest sourced from reference TRBV28 and TRBJ2-3, is DVKVTQSSRYLVKRTGEKVFLECVQDMDHENMFWYRQDPGLGLRLIYFSYDVKMKEKGDIPEGYSVSREKKERFSLILESASTNQTSMYLCASAHEGVALHITDTQYFGPGTRLTVL.

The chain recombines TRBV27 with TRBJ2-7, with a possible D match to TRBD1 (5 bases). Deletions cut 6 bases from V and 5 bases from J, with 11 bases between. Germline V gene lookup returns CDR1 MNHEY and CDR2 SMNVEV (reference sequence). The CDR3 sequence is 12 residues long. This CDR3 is CASRSRANEQYF. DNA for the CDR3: TGTGCCAGCAGGAGCAGGGCCAACGAGCAGTACTTC.

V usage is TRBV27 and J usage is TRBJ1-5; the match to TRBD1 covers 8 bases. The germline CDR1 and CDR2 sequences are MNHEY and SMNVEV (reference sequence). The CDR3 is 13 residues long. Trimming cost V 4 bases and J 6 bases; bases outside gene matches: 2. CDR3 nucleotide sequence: TGTGCCAGCAGTTCAGGGGGCGGTCAGCCCCAGCATTTT. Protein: CASSSGGGQPQHF.

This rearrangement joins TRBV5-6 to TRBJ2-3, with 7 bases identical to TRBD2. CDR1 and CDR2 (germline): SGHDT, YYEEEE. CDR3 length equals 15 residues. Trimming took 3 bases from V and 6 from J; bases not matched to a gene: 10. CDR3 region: CASSSTSFWEDTQYF. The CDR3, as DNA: TGTGCCAGCAGCTCGACTAGCTTTTGGGAGGATACGCAGTATTTT.

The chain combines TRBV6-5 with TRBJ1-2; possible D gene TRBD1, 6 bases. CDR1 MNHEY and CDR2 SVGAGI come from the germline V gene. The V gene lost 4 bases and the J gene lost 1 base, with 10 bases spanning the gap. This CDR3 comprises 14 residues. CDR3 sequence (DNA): TGTGCCAGCAGTTCAGACAGGTTTAACTATGGCTACACCTTC. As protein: CASSSDRFNYGYTF.